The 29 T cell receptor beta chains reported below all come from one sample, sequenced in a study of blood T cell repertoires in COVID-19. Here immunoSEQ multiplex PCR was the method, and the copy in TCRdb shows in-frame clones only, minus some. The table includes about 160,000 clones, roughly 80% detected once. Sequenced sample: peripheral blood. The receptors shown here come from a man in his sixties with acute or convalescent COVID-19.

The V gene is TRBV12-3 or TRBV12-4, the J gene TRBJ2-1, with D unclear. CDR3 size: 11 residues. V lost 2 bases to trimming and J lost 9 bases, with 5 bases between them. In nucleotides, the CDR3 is TGTGCCAGCAGTTTACCCCGTGAGCAGTTCTTC. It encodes CASSLPREQFF.

CDR3 loop: CATTTRDNYEQYF. CDR3 DNA: TGTGCCACCACCACACGAGACAACTACGAGCAGTACTTC. This rearrangement joins TRBV2 to TRBJ2-7, with D unclear. V lost 10 bases, J lost 3 bases, and 16 bases lay in between. Germline loops: CDR1 SNHLY, CDR2 FYNNEI. The CDR3 consists of 13 residues. Supplemented by reference TRBV2 and TRBJ2-7, the full variable domain reads EPEVTQTPSHQVTQMGQEVILRCVPISNHLYFYWYRQILGQKVEFLVSFYNNEISEKSEIFDDQFSVERPDGSNFTLKIRSTKLEDSAMYFCATTTRDNYEQYFGPGTRLTVT.

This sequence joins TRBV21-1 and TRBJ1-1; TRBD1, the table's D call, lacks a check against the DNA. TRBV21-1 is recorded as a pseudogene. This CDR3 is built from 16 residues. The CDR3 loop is CASTRDRRPFNTEAFF. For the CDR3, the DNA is TGTGCCAGCACCAGGGACAGACGTCCCTTTAACACTGAAGCTTTCTTT.

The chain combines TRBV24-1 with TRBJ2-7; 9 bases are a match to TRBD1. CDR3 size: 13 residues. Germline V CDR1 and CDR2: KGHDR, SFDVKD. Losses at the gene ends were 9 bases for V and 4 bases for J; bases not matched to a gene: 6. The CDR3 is CATPGQGRYEQYF. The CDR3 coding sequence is TGTGCCACCCCGGGACAGGGACGGTACGAGCAGTACTTC.

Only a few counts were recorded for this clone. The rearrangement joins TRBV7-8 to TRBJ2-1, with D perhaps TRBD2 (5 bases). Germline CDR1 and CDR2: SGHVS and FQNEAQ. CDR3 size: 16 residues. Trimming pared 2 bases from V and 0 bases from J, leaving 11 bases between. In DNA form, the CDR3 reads TGTGCCAGCAGCTTAAGGGAGACCAGCTCCTACAATGAGCAGTTCTTC. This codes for CASSLRETSSYNEQFF.

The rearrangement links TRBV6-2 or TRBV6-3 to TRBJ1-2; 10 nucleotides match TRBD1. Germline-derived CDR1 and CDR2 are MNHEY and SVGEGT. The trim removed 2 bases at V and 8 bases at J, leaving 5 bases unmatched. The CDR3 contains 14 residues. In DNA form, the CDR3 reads TGTGCCAGCAGTTACCTCGGGACAGGGGAAGGCTACACCTTC. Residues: CASSYLGTGEGYTF.

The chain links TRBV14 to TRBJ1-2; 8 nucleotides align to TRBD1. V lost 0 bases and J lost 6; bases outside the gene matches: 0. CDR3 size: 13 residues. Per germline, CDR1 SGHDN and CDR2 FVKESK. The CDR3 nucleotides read TGTGCCAGCAGCCAAGACAGGGGGCATGGCTACACCTTC. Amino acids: CASSQDRGHGYTF.

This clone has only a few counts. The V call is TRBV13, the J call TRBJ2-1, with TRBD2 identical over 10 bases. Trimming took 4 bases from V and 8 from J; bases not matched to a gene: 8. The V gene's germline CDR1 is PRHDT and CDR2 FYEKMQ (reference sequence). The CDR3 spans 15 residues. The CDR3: CASSSSQRGGYEQFF. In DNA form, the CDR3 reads TGTGCCAGCAGCTCAAGCCAGCGGGGGGGCTATGAGCAGTTCTTC.

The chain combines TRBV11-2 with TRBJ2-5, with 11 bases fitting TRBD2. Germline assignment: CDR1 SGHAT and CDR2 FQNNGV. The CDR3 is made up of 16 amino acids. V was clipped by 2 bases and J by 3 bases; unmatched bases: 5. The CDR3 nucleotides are TGTGCCAGCAGCTTATACCTTAGCGGGGGGGAAGAGACCCAGTACTTC. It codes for CASSLYLSGGEETQYF.

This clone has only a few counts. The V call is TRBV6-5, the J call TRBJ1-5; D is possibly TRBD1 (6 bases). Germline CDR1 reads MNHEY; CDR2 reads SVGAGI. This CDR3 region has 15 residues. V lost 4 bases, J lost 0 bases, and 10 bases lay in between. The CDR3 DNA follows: TGTGCCAGCAGTTTGACAGGCTATAGCAATCAGCCCCAGCATTTT. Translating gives CASSLTGYSNQPQHF.

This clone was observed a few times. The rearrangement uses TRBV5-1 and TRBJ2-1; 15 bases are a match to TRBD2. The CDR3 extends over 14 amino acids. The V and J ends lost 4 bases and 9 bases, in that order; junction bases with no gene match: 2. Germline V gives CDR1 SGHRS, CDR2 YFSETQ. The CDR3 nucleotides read TGCGCCAGCAGCGGGACTAGCGGGGGGAGTGAGCAGTTCTTC. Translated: CASSGTSGGSEQFF.

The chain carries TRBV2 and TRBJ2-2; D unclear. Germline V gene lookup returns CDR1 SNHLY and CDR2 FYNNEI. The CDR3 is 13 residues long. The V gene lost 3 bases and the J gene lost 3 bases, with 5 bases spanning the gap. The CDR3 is CASSDGYTGELFF. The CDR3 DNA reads TGTGCCAGCAGTGACGGGTACACCGGGGAGCTGTTTTTT.

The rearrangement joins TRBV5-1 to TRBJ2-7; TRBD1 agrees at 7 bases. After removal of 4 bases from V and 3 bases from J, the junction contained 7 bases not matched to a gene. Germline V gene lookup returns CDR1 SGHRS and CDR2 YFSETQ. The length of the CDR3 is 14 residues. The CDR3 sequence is CASSPRDRNYEQYF. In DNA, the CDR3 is TGCGCCAGCAGCCCCCGGGACAGAAACTACGAGCAGTACTTC.

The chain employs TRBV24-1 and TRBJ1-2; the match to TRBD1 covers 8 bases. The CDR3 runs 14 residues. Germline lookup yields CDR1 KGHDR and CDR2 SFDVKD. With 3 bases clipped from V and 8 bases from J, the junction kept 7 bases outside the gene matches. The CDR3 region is CATSDETGASGYTF. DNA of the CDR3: TGTGCCACCAGTGATGAGACAGGGGCTAGCGGCTACACCTTC.

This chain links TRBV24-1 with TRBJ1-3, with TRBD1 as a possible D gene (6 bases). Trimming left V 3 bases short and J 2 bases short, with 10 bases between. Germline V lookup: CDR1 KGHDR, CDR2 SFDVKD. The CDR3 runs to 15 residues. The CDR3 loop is CATSDDRLAGNTIYF. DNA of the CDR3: TGTGCCACCAGTGATGACAGGTTAGCTGGAAACACCATATATTTT.

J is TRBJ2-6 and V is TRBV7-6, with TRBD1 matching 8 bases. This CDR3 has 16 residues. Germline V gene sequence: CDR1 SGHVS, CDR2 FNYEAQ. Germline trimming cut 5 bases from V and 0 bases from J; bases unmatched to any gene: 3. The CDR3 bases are TGTGCCAGCAGCCGGACAGGGATCTCTGGGGCCAACGTCCTGACTTTC. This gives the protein CASSRTGISGANVLTF.

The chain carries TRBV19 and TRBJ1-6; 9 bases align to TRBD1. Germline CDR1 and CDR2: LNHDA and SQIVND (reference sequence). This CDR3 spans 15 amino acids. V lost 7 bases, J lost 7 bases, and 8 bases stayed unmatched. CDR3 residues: CASTITGTGNSPLHF. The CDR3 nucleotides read TGTGCCAGTACCATTACCGGGACAGGGAATTCACCCCTCCACTTT.

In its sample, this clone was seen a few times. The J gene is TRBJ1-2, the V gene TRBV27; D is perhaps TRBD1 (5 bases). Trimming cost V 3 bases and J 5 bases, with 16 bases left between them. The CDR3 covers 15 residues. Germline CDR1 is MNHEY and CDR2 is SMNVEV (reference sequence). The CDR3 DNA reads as TGTGCCAGCAGTTTGTTAGCCGGGGGGAAGTATGGCTACACCTTC. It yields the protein CASSLLAGGKYGYTF.

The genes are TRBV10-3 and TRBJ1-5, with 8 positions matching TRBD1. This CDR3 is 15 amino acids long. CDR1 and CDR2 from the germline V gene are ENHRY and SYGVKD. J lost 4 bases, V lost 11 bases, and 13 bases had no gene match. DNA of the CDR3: TGTGCCGCATCTCCGACAGGGGTGACAAATCAGCCCCAGCATTTT. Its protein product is CAASPTGVTNQPQHF.

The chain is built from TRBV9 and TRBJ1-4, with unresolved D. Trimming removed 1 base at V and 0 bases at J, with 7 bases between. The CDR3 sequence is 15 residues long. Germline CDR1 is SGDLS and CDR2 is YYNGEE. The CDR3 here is CASSVQAATNEKLFF. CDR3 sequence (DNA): TGTGCCAGCAGCGTACAGGCTGCAACTAATGAAAAACTGTTTTTT. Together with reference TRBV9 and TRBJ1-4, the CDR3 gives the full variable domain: DSGVTQTPKHLITATGQRVTLRCSPRSGDLSVYWYQQSLDQGLQFLIQYYNGEERAKGNILERFSAQQFPDLHSELNLSSLELGDSALYFCASSVQAATNEKLFFGSGTQLSVL.

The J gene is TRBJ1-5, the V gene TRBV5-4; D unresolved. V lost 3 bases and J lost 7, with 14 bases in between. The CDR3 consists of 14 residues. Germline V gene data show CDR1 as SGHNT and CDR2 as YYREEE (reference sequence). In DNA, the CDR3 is TGTGCCAGCAGCTCGGCGGGAGGGTCGCAGCCCCAGCATTTT. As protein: CASSSAGGSQPQHF.

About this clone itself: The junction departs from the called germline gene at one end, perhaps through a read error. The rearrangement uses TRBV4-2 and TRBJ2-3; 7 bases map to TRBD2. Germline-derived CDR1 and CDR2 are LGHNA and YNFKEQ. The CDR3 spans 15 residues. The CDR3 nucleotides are TGTGCCAGCAACCAAGGAAGCGGGGGCACAGATACGCAGTATTTT. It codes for CASNQGSGGTDTQYF.

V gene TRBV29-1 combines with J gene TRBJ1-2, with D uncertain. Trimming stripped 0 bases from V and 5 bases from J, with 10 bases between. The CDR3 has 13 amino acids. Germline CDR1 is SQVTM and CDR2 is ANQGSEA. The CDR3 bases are TGCAGCGTTGAAGATTTACGGGGATATGGCTACACCTTC. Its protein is CSVEDLRGYGYTF.

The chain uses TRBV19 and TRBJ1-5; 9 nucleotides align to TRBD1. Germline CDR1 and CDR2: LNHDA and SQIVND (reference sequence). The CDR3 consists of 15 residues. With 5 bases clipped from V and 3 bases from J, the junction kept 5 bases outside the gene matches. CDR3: CASSPQGADNQPQHF. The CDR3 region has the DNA TGTGCCAGTAGTCCACAGGGGGCGGACAATCAGCCCCAGCATTTT.

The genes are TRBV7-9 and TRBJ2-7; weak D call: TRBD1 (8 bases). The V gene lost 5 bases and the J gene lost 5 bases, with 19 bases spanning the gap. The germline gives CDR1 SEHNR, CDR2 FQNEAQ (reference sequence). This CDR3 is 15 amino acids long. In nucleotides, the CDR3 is TGTGCCAGCAGCGTACGGACAGGGAGGGAACACGAGCAGTACTTC. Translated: CASSVRTGREHEQYF.

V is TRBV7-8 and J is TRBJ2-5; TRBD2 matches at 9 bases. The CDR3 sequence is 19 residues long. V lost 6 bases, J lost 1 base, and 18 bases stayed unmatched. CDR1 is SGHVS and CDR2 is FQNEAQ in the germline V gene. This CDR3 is CASSPRAGGHLGRQETQYF. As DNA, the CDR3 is TGTGCCAGCAGTCCGCGAGCGGGGGGCCATCTTGGTCGCCAAGAGACCCAGTACTTC. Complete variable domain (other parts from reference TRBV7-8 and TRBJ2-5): GAGVSQSPRYKVAKRGQDVALRCDPISGHVSLFWYQQALGQGPEFLTYFQNEAQLDKSGLPSDRFFAERPEGSVSTLKIQRTQQEDSAVYLCASSPRAGGHLGRQETQYFGPGTRLLVL.

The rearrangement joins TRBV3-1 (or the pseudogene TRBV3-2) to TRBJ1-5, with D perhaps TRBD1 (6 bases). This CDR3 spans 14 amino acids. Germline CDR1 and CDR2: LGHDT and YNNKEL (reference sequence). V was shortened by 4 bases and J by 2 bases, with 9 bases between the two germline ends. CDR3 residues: CASSLTGRNQPQHF. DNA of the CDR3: TGTGCCAGCAGCCTAACAGGGCGCAATCAGCCCCAGCATTTT.

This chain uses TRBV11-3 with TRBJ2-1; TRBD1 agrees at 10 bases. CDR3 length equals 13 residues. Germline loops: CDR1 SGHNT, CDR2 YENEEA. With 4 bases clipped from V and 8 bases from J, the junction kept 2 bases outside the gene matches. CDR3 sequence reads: CASSSGTGDEQFF. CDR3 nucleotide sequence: TGTGCCAGCAGCTCCGGGACAGGGGATGAGCAGTTCTTC.

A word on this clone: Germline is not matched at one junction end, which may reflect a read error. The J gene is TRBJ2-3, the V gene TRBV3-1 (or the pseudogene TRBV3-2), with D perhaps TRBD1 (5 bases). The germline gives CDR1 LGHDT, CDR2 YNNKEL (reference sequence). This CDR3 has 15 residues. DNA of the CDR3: TGTGCCAGCAGCCAAGACGGTGGACGCACAGGTACGCAGTATTTT. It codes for CASSQDGGRTGTQYF.